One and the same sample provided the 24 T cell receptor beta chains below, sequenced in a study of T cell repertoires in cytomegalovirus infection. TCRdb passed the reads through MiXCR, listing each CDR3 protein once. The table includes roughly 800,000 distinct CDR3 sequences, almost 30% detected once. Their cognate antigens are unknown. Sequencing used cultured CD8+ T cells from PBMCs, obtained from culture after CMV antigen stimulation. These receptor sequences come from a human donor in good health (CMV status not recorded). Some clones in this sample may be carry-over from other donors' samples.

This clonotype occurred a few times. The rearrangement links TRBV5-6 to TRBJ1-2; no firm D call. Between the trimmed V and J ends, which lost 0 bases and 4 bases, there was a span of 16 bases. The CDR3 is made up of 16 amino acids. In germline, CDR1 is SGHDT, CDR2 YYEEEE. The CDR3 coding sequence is TGTGCCAGCAGCTTGGAGGACGACCTACGACGCTATGGCTACACCTTC. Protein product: CASSLEDDLRRYGYTF. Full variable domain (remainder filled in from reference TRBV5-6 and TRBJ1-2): DAGVTQSPTHLIKTRGQQVTLRCSPKSGHDTVSWYQQALGQGPQFIFQYYEEEERQRGNFPDRFSGHQFPNYSSELNVNALLLGDSALYLCASSLEDDLRRYGYTFGSGTRLTVV.

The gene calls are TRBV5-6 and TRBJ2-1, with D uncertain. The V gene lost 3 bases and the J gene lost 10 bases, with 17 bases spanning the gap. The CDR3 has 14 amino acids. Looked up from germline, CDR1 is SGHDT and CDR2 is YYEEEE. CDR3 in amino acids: CASSSTHGTWEQFF. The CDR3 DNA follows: TGTGCCAGCAGCTCGACACACGGAACGTGGGAGCAGTTCTTC.

CDR3 residues: CASRGGIPNTEAFF. As DNA, the CDR3 is TGTGCCAGCCGAGGAGGGATTCCGAACACTGAAGCTTTCTTT. The chain is built from TRBV25-1 and TRBJ1-1; the D is unclear. The CDR3 loop spans 14 amino acids. Germline V lookup: CDR1 MGHDK, CDR2 SYGVNS. The V end was cut by 8 bases, the J end by 1 base, with 14 bases between.

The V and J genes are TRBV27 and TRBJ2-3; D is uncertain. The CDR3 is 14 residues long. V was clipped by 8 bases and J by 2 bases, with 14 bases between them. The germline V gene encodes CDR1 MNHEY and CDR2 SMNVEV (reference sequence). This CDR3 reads CASGARSDTDTQYF. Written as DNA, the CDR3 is TGTGCCAGCGGTGCGAGGTCCGACACAGATACGCAGTATTTT.

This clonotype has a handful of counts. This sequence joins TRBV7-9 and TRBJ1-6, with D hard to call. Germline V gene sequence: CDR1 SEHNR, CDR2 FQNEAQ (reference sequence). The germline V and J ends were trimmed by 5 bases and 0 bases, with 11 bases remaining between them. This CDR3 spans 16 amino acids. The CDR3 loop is CASSDREPSYNSPLHF. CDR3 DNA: TGTGCCAGCAGCGACCGGGAGCCCTCCTATAATTCACCCCTCCACTTT.

CDR3 protein: CASSQSWALETQYF. The CDR3 DNA is TGCGCCAGCAGTCAATCTTGGGCTTTGGAGACCCAGTACTTC. The chain employs TRBV23-1 and TRBJ2-5, with D unclear. TRBV23-1 is sorted into the ORF group, with uncertain function. The V gene lost 0 bases and the J gene lost 5 bases, with 10 bases spanning the gap. The CDR3 is made up of 14 amino acids.

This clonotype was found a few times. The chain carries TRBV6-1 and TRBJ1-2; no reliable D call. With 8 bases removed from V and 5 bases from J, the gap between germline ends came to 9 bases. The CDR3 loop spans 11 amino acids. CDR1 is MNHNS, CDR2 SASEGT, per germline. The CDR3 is CASLTAYGYTF. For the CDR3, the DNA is TGTGCCAGCTTAACAGCTTATGGCTACACCTTC.

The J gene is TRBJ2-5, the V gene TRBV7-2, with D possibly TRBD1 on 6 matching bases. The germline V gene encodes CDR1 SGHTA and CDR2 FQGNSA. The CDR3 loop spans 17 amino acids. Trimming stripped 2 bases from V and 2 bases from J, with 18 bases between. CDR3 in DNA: TGTGCCAGCAGCTTAATAGGGTACAGGGATCGGCAAGAGACCCAGTACTTC. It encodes CASSLIGYRDRQETQYF.

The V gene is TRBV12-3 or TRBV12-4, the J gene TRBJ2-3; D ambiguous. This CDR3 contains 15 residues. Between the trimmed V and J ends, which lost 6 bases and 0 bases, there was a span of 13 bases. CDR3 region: CASSAVTRSTDTQYF. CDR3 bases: TGTGCCAGCAGCGCCGTTACCCGGAGCACAGATACGCAGTATTTT.

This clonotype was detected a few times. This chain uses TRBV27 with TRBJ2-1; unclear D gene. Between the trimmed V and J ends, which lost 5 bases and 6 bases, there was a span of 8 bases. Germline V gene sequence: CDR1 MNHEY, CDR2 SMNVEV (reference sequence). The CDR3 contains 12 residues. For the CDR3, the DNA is TGTGCCAGCAGTGGGCGTCCCAATGAGCAGTTCTTC. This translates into CASSGRPNEQFF.

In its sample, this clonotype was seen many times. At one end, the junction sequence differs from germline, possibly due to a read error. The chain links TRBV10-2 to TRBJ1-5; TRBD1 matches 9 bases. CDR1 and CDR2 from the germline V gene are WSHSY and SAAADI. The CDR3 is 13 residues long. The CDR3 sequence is CASGTGSIQPQHF. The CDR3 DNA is TGCGCCAGCGGGACAGGGAGCATTCAGCCCCAGCATTTT.

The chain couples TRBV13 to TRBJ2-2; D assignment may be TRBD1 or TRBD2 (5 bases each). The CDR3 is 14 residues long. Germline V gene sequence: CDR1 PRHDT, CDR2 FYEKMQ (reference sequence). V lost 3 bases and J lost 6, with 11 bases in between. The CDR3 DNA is TGTGCCAGCAGCTTGAGGGACCTAGCCGGGGAGCTGTTTTTT. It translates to CASSLRDLAGELFF.

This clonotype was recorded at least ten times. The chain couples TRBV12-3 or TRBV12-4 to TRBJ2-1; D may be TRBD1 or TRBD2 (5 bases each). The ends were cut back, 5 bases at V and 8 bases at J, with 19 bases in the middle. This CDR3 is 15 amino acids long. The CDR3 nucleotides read TGTGCCAGCAGTATGGGACGGATCGACCTCCATGAGCAGTTCTTC. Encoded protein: CASSMGRIDLHEQFF.

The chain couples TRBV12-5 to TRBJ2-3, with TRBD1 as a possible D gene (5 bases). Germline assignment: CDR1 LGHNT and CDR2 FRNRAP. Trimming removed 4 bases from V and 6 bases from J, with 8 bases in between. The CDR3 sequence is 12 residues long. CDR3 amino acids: CASGWTLDTQYF. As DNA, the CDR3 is TGTGCTAGTGGTTGGACATTGGATACGCAGTATTTT.

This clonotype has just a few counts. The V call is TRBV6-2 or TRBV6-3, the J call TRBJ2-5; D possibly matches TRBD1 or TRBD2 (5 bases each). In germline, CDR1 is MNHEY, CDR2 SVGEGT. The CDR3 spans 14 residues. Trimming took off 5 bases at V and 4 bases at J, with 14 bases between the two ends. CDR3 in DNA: TGTGCCAGCAGTCACAGTTGGGGGACAGAGACCCAGTACTTC. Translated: CASSHSWGTETQYF.

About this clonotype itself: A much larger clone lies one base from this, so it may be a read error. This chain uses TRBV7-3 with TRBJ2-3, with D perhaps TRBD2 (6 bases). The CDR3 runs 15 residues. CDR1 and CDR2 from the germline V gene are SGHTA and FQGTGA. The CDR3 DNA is TGTGCCAGCAACTTAACGGGGACTAGCACAGATACGCAGTATTTT. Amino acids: CASNLTGTSTDTQYF.

The CDR3 is CASSLLGDATDTQYF. CDR3 nucleotides: TGTGCCAGCAGTTTATTAGGGGATGCCACAGATACGCAGTATTTT. V usage is TRBV28 and J usage is TRBJ2-3; D is perhaps TRBD1 (5 bases). V lost 1 base and J 2 bases, leaving 10 bases between the germline ends. Germline CDR1 and CDR2: MDHEN and SYDVKM. CDR3 length equals 15 residues.

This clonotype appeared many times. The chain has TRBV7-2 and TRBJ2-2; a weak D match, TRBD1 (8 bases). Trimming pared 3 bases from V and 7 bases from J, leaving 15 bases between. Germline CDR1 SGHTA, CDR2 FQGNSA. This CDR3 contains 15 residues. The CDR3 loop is CASSFLDREGGELFF. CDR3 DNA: TGTGCCAGCAGCTTCCTGGACAGGGAGGGCGGGGAGCTGTTTTTT.

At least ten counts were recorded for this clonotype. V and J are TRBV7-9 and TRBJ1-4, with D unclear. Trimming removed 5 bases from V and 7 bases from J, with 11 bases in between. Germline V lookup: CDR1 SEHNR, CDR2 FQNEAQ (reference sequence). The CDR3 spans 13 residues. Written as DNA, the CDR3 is TGTGCCAGCAGCGCCAGTCGCGGTGAAAAACTGTTTTTT. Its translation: CASSASRGEKLFF. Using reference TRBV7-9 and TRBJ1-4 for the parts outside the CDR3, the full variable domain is DTGVSQNPRHKITKRGQNVTFRCDPISEHNRLYWYRQTLGQGPEFLTYFQNEAQLEKSRLLSDRFSAERPKGSFSTLEIQRTEQGDSAMYLCASSASRGEKLFFGSGTQLSVL.

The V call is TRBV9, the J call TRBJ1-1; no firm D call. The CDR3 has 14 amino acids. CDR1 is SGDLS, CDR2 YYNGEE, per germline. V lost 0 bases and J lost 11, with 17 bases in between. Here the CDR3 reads CASSVGGGTPRAFF. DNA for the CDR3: TGTGCCAGCAGCGTAGGAGGAGGAACGCCCCGGGCTTTCTTT.

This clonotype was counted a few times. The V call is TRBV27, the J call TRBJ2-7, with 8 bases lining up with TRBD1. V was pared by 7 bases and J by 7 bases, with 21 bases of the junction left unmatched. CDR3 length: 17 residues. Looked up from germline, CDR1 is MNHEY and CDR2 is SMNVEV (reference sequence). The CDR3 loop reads CASNPGGAGRTVGEQYV. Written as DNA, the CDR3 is TGTGCCAGCAATCCAGGGGGCGCGGGTAGAACGGTGGGAGAGCAGTACGTC.

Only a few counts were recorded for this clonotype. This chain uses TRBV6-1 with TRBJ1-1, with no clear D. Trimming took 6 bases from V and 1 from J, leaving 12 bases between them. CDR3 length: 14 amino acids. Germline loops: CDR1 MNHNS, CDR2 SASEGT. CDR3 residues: CASRLGPGNTEAFF. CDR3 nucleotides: TGTGCCAGCAGGCTGGGTCCAGGGAACACTGAAGCTTTCTTT.

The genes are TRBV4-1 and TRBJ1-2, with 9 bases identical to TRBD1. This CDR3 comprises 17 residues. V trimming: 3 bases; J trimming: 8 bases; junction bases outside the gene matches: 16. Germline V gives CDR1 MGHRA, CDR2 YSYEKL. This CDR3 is CASSHRTPGQGNEGYTF. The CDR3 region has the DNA TGCGCCAGCAGCCACCGAACGCCGGGACAGGGAAACGAGGGCTACACCTTC.

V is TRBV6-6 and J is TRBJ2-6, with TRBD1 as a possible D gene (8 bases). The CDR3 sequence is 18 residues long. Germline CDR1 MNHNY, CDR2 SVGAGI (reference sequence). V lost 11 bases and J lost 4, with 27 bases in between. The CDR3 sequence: CAGGGRDRIETGANVLTF. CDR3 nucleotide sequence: TGTGCCGGCGGGGGTCGGGACAGGATTGAAACAGGGGCCAACGTCCTGACTTTC.